The T cell receptor (beta chain) under discussion was sequenced for a study of shared clonotypes between healthy human individuals. General observations from the study: For naive CD4 cells, 4% to 6% of clonotypes were shared across a handful of donors.

Method: immunoSEQ multiplex PCR; TCRdb's copy keeps in-frame clones and lacks some. The data show 2 million to 2.5 million clones, roughly 94% seen once. This clone was counted once. The antigen remains undetermined. The authors divided CD4+ cells into CD45RA+ naive and CD45RA-negative memory subsets. The length of the CDR3 is 12 residues. V lost 6 bases to trimming and J lost 0 bases, with 3 bases between them. The germline V gene encodes CDR1 MDHEN and CDR2 SYDVKM. This chain links TRBV28 with TRBJ1-3; D remains ambiguous. This TCR derives from a man aged 18 to 30 in good health. Sequencing used naive CD4+ T cells sorted from blood. Subset indicated: CD45RA+ positively selected. The CDR3 DNA sequence: TGTGCCAGCAGCCCCTCTGGAAACACCATATATTTT. Its translation: CASSPSGNTIYF.